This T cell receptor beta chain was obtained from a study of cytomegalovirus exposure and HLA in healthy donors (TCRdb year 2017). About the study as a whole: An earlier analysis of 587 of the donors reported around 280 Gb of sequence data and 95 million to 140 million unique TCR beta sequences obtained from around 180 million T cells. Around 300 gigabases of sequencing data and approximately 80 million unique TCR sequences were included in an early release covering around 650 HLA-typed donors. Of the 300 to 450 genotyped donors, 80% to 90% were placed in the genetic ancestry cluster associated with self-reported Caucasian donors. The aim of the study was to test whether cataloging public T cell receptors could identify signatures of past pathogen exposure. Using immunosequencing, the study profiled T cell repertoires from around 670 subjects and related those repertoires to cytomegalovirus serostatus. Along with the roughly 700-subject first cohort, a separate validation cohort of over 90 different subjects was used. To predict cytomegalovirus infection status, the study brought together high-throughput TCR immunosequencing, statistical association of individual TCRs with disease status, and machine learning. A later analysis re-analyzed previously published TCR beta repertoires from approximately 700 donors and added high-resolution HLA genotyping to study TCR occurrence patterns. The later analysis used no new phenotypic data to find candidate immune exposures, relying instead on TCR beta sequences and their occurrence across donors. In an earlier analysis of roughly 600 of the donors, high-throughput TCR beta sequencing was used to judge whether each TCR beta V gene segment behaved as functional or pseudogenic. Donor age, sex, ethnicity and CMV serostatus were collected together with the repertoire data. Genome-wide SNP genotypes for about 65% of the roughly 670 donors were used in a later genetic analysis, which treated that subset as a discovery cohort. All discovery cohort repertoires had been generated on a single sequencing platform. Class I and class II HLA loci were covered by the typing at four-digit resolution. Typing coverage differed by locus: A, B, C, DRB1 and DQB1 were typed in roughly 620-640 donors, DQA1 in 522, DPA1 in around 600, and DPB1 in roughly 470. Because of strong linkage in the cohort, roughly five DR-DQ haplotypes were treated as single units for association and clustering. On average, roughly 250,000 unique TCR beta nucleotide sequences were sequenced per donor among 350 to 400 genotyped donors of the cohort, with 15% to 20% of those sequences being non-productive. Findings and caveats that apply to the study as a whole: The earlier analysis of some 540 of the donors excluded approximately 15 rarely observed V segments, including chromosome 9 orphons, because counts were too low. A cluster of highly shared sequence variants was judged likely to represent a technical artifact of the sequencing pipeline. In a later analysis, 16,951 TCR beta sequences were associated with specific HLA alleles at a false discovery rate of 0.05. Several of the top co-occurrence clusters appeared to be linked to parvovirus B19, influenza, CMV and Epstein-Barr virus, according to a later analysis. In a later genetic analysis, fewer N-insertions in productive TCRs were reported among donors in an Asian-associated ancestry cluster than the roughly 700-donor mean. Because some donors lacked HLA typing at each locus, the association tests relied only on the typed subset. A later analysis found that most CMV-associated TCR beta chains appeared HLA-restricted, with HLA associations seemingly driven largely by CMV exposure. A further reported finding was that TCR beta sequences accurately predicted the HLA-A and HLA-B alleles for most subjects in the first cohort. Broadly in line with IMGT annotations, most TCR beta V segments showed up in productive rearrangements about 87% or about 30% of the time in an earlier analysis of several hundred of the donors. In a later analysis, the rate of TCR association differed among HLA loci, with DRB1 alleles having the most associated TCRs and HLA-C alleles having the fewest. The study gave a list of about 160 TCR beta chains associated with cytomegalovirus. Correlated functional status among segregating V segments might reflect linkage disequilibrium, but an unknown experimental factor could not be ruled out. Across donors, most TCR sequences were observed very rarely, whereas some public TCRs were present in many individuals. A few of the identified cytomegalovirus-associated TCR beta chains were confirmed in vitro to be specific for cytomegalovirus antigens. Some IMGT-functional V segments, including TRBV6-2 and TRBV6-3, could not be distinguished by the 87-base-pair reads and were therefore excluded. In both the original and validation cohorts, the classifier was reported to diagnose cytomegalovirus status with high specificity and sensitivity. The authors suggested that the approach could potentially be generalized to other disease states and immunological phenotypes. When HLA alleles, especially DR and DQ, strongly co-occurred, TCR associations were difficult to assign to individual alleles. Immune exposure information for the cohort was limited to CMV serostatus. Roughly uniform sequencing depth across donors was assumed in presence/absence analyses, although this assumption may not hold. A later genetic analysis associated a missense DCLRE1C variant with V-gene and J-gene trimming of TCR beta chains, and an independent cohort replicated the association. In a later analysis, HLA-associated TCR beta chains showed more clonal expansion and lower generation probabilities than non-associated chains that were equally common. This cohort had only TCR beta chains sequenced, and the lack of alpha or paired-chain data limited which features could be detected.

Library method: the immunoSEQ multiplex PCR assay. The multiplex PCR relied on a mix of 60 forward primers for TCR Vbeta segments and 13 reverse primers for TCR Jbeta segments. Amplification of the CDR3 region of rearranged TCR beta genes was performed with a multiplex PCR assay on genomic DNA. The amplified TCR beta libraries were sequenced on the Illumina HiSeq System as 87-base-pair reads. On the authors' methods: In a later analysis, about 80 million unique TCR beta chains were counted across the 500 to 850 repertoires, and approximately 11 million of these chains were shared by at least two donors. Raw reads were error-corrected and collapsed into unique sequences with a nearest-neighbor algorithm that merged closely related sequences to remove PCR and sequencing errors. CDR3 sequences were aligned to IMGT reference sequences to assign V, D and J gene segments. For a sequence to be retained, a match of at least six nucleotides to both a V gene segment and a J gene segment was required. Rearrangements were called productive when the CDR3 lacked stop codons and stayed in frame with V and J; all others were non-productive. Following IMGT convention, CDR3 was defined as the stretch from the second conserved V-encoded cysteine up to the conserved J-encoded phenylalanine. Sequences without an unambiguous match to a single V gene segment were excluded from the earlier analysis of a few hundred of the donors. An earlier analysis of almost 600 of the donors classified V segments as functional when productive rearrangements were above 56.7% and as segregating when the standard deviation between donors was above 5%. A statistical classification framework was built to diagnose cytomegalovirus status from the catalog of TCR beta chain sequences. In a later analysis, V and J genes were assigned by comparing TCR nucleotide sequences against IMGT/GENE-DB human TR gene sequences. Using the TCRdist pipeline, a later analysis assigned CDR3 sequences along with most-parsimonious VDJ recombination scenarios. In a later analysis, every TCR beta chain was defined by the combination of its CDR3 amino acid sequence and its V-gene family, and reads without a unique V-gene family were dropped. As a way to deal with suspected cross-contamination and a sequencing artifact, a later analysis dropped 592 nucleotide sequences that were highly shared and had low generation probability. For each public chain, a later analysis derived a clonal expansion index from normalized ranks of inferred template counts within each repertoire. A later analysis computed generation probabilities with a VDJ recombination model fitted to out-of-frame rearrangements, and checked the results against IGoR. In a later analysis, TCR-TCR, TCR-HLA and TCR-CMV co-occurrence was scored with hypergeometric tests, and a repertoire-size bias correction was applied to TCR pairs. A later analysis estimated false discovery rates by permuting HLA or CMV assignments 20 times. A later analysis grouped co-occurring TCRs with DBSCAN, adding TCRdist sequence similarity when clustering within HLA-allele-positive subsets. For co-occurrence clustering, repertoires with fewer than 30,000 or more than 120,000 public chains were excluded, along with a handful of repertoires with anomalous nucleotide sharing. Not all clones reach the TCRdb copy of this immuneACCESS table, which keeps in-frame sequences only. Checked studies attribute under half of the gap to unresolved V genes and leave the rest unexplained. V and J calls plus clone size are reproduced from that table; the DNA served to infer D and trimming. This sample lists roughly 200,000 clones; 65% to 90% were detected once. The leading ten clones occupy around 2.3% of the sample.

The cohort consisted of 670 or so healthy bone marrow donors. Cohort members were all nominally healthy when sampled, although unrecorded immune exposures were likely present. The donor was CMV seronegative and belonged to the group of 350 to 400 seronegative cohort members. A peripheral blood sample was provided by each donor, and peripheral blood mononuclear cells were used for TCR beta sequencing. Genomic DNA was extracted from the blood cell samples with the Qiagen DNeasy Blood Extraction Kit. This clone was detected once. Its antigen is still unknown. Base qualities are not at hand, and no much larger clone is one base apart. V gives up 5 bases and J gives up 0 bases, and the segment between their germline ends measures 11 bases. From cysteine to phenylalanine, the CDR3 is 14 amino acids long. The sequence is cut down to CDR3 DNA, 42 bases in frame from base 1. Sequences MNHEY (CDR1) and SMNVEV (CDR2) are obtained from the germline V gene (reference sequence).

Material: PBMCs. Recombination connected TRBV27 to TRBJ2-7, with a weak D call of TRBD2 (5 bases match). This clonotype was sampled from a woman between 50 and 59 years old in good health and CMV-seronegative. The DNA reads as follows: TGTGCCAGCAGTCACGGGAAAAGCTCCTACGAGCAGTACTTC. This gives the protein CASSHGKSSYEQYF.